The 30 T cell receptor beta chains presented below share a single source sample, sequenced in a study of human T cells and chemical hapten exposure. Documented time point: patch test 1, 2 weeks after DPC sensitization. Treatment specified: therapeutic diphenylcyclopropenone sensitization with weekly scalp DPC. TCRdb re-derived calls from the RACE reads in MiXCR, one entry per CDR3 protein. The sample records tens of thousands of distinct CDR3 sequences, 7% to 8% being singletons. Sequenced here: whole blood, sampled in connection with sensitization to the hapten diphenylcyclopropenone (DPC). These receptors were taken from a woman in her twenties or thirties with alopecia areata. Some clones in this sample may be carry-over from other donors' samples.

This clonotype was recorded many times. The chain combines TRBV20-1 with TRBJ2-5; a possible D gene is TRBD2 (7 bases). Deletions cut 0 bases from V and 4 bases from J, with 12 bases between. CDR3 length: 14 residues. CDR1 and CDR2 from the germline V gene are DFQATT and SNEGSKA (reference sequence). The CDR3 bases are TGCAGTGCTAGAGAGGGGGGGGGCCTAGAGACCCAGTACTTC. The encoded protein is CSAREGGGLETQYF.

V is TRBV9 and J is TRBJ2-6; D gene unclear. The CDR3 loop spans 13 amino acids. The V gene's germline CDR1 is SGDLS and CDR2 YYNGEE. The germline V and J ends were trimmed by 4 bases and 7 bases, with 9 bases remaining between them. The DNA for the CDR3 is TGTGCCAGCAGCCCGCCAATAGCCAACGTCCTGACTTTC. This codes for CASSPPIANVLTF.

This clonotype was detected many times. The chain has TRBV30 and TRBJ2-3; TRBD1 aligns across 11 bases. V shed 2 bases, J shed 4 bases, and the junction held 2 bases outside the gene matches. The CDR3 sequence is 14 residues long. CDR1 is GTSNPN, CDR2 SVGIG, per germline (reference sequence). CDR3 in amino acids: CAWSPGQGADTQYF. DNA of the CDR3: TGTGCCTGGAGTCCGGGACAGGGGGCAGATACGCAGTATTTT. Variable domain in full (rest from reference TRBV30 and TRBJ2-3): SQTIHQWPATLVQPVGSPLSLECTVEGTSNPNLYWYRQAAGRGLQLLFYSVGIGQISSEVPQNLSASRPQDRQFILSSKKLLLSDSGFYLCAWSPGQGADTQYFGPGTRLTVL.

V and J are TRBV12-3 or TRBV12-4 and TRBJ1-5; D not certain. V gave up 3 bases and J gave up 4 bases, with 7 bases separating them. The length of the CDR3 is 13 residues. This CDR3 reads CASSFAQNQPQHF. DNA for the CDR3: TGTGCCAGCAGTTTTGCCCAAAATCAGCCCCAGCATTTT.

This clonotype was seen many times. The chain is built from TRBV29-1 and TRBJ2-3, with unresolved D. CDR1 and CDR2 from the germline V gene are SQVTM and ANQGSEA. V dropped 4 bases and J dropped 0 bases, with 5 bases sitting between them. CDR3 length: 12 residues. The CDR3 here is CSVGSSTDTQYF. The DNA of the CDR3 is TGCAGCGTTGGTTCAAGCACAGATACGCAGTATTTT.

By share, this clonotype counts as medium-sized (0.01 to 0.1%). This chain uses TRBV12-3 or TRBV12-4 with TRBJ1-1; weak D call: TRBD1 (6 bases). V lost 5 bases and J 6 bases, leaving 16 bases between the germline ends. The CDR3 is made up of 14 amino acids. DNA for the CDR3: TGTGCCAGCAGTACCAGGGGCGACACCTCTGAAGCTTTCTTT. Protein: CASSTRGDTSEAFF.

The sample holds many counts of this clonotype. The chain employs TRBV29-1 and TRBJ1-1, with D unclear. The CDR3 length is 14 residues. Germline CDR1 SQVTM, CDR2 ANQGSEA. V lost 5 bases to trimming and J lost 4 bases, with 17 bases between them. CDR3 sequence reads: CSVPTHVRGTEAFF. The CDR3 region has the DNA TGCAGCGTTCCGACACACGTCCGGGGCACTGAAGCTTTCTTT.

This rearrangement joins TRBV2 to TRBJ1-1, with D unresolved. Trimming left V 9 bases short and J 4 bases short, with 15 bases between. This CDR3 region has 13 residues. CDR1 and CDR2 from the germline V gene are SNHLY and FYNNEI. The CDR3: CARLARAGTEAFF. The CDR3 DNA reads as TGTGCCAGACTAGCCCGGGCTGGCACTGAAGCTTTCTTT. Looking up the rest from reference TRBV2 and TRBJ1-1 gives the full variable domain: EPEVTQTPSHQVTQMGQEVILRCVPISNHLYFYWYRQILGQKVEFLVSFYNNEISEKSEIFDDQFSVERPDGSNFTLKIRSTKLEDSAMYFCARLARAGTEAFFGQGTRLTVV.

This clonotype was seen at least ten times. The chain joins TRBV18 to TRBJ1-1; D unclear. CDR1 and CDR2 (germline): KGHSH, LQKENI. Trimming pared 0 bases from V and 3 bases from J, leaving 5 bases between. The CDR3 sequence is 13 residues long. The CDR3 protein is CASSPPMYTEAFF. CDR3 in DNA: TGTGCCAGCTCACCACCCATGTACACTGAAGCTTTCTTT.

This clonotype was found a few times. The chain carries TRBV7-9 and TRBJ1-6, with TRBD1 identical over 10 bases. Germline CDR1 SEHNR, CDR2 FQNEAQ (reference sequence). The V segment lost 6 bases and the J segment 8 bases; nucleotides outside the gene matches: 7. The CDR3 is made up of 15 amino acids. The CDR3 spells CASSWTGGNDSPLHF. The CDR3 region has the DNA TGTGCCAGCAGTTGGACAGGGGGTAATGATTCACCCCTCCACTTT.

This clonotype occurred many times. The chain uses TRBV7-8 and TRBJ2-3, with D maybe TRBD2 (7 bases). This CDR3 has 14 residues. V was pared by 1 base and J by 6 bases, with 11 bases between. The V gene's germline CDR1 is SGHVS and CDR2 FQNEAQ. CDR3 DNA: TGTGCCAGCAGCTTAGGGGGGGGGCTTGATACGCAGTATTTT. It is translated as CASSLGGGLDTQYF.

This clonotype was seen many times. The V and J genes are TRBV27 and TRBJ1-6; maybe TRBD1 (5 bases). Between the trimmed V and J ends, which lost 5 bases and 4 bases, there was a span of 12 bases. Germline-derived CDR1 and CDR2 are MNHEY and SMNVEV (reference sequence). This CDR3 has 15 amino acids. This chain's CDR3 is CASSPLGGYNSPLHF. The CDR3 nucleotides read TGTGCCAGCAGTCCCCTGGGGGGGTATAATTCACCCCTCCACTTT.

The rearrangement links TRBV12-3 or TRBV12-4 to TRBJ1-2; D not resolved. The CDR3 sequence is 13 residues long. Trimming pared 3 bases from V and 1 base from J, leaving 6 bases between. CDR3 protein: CASSLGINYGYTF. Written as DNA, the CDR3 is TGTGCCAGCAGTTTGGGGATTAACTATGGCTACACCTTC.

This clonotype was detected a few times. The chain is built from TRBV27 and TRBJ2-7, with TRBD1 matching over 10 bases. This CDR3 is 14 amino acids long. V gave up 5 bases and J gave up 4 bases; unmatched junction bases: 5. CDR1 and CDR2 from the germline V gene are MNHEY and SMNVEV (reference sequence). The CDR3 DNA is TGTGCCAGCAGTGGACGGGACAGGGGTTACGAGCAGTACTTC. Its translation: CASSGRDRGYEQYF.

This clonotype appeared many times. The V and J genes are TRBV6-5 and TRBJ2-3, with TRBD2 matching over 14 bases. The CDR3 extends over 17 amino acids. The V segment lost 2 bases and the J segment 5 bases; nucleotides outside the gene matches: 6. Germline values: CDR1 MNHEY, CDR2 SVGAGI. This CDR3 is CASSYTTSGGARDTQYF. CDR3 nucleotides: TGTGCCAGCAGTTACACGACTAGCGGGGGGGCCAGAGATACGCAGTATTTT.

Ten or more counts support this clonotype. V is TRBV5-1 and J is TRBJ2-1; 11 bases map to TRBD1. This CDR3 is built from 14 residues. In germline, CDR1 is SGHRS, CDR2 YFSETQ. Trimming cost V 4 bases and J 8 bases; bases outside gene matches: 5. Here the CDR3 DNA reads TGCGCCAGCAGCCGGAGGACAGGGGGCGATGAGCAGTTCTTC. Translating it yields CASSRRTGGDEQFF.

This clonotype was recorded many times. V and J are TRBV11-2 and TRBJ2-2; TRBD2 matches at 9 bases. The CDR3 extends over 15 amino acids. V was pared by 5 bases and J by 4 bases, with 5 bases of the junction left unmatched. The germline V gene has CDR1 SGHAT and CDR2 FQNNGV. The CDR3 here is CASSRGGAGTGELFF. CDR3 DNA: TGTGCCAGCAGCCGCGGGGGGGCCGGCACCGGGGAGCTGTTTTTT.

Ten or more counts support this clonotype. The gene calls are TRBV2 and TRBJ1-2, with D unresolved. The CDR3 loop spans 12 amino acids. The ends were cut back, 0 bases at V and 4 bases at J, with 3 bases in the middle. Per germline, CDR1 SNHLY and CDR2 FYNNEI. CDR3 in DNA: TGTGCCAGCAGTGAAGCCGCCTATGGCTACACCTTC. Encoded protein: CASSEAAYGYTF.

This sequence joins TRBV10-3 and TRBJ1-6, with a weak D call TRBD1 (5 bases). CDR1 ENHRY and CDR2 SYGVKD come from the germline V gene. This CDR3 has 17 amino acids. V was clipped by 2 bases and J by 0 bases, with 11 bases between them. The DNA of the CDR3 is TGTGCCATCAGTGAGGGGGCAGCGAGCTCCTATAATTCACCCCTCCACTTT. Translated: CAISEGAASSYNSPLHF.

This clonotype was counted a few times. The V gene is TRBV12-3 or TRBV12-4, the J gene TRBJ1-1; D ambiguous. Trimming took 3 bases from V and 8 from J, leaving 13 bases between them. There are 13 residues in the CDR3. CDR3 coding DNA: TGTGCCAGCAGTTTGGTGGAAGGCAGGGAAGCTTTCTTT. Protein: CASSLVEGREAFF.

This clonotype was detected ten times or more. The V call is TRBV7-2, the J call TRBJ1-5; no reliable D call. The CDR3 loop spans 13 amino acids. In germline, CDR1 is SGHTA, CDR2 FQGNSA. The ends were cut back, 2 bases at V and 7 bases at J, with 9 bases in the middle. The CDR3 DNA reads TGTGCCAGCAGCTTATTCCTTAGGCAGCCCCAGCATTTT. It yields the protein CASSLFLRQPQHF. The whole variable domain, remainder taken from reference TRBV7-2 and TRBJ1-5, is GAGVSQSPSNKVTEKGKDVELRCDPISGHTALYWYRQSLGQGLEFLIYFQGNSAPDKSGLPSDRFSAERTGGSVSTLTIQRTQQEDSAVYLCASSLFLRQPQHFGDGTRLSIL.

There are a few counts of this clonotype. The chain joins TRBV30 to TRBJ1-5, with TRBD1 matching over 8 bases. Germline V gene lookup returns CDR1 GTSNPN and CDR2 SVGIG (reference sequence). V lost 3 bases, J lost 5 bases, and 9 bases stayed unmatched. There are 15 residues in the CDR3. DNA for the CDR3: TGTGCCTGGAGCCGACGGACAGGGAACGATCAGCCCCAGCATTTT. Translated, it gives CAWSRRTGNDQPQHF.

This clonotype was seen repeatedly, ten times or more. The chain employs TRBV29-1 and TRBJ2-1; 7 nucleotides line up with TRBD2. The germline CDR1 and CDR2 sequences are SQVTM and ANQGSEA. V was pared by 5 bases and J by 4 bases, with 5 bases of the junction left unmatched. This CDR3 spans 13 amino acids. The CDR3 sequence: CSVSLADYNEQFF. The DNA of the CDR3 is TGCAGCGTTTCCCTAGCGGATTACAATGAGCAGTTCTTC.

V gene TRBV14 combines with J gene TRBJ2-7, with D tentatively TRBD1 (7 bases). V lost 0 bases to trimming and J lost 2 bases, with 11 bases between them. CDR3 length: 15 amino acids. CDR1 is SGHDN, CDR2 FVKESK, per germline. The chain's CDR3 is CASSQDSGGPYEQYF. The DNA of the CDR3 is TGTGCCAGCAGCCAAGACTCAGGGGGGCCCTACGAGCAGTACTTC.

This clonotype was found many times. J is TRBJ2-7 and V is TRBV20-1, with TRBD1 matching over 7 bases. CDR1 DFQATT and CDR2 SNEGSKA come from the germline V gene (reference sequence). This CDR3 is 16 amino acids long. Trimming at V came to 1 base and at J to 3 bases, leaving 12 bases not matched to a gene. The DNA of the CDR3 is TGCAGTGCTAGAGCCCCCCGACAGGGAGTAATCTACGAGCAGTACTTC. Protein: CSARAPRQGVIYEQYF.

In its sample, this clonotype was seen a few times. The rearrangement links TRBV7-2 to TRBJ1-2; D may be TRBD1 (6 bases). In germline, CDR1 is SGHTA, CDR2 FQGNSA. V was shortened by 3 bases and J by 1 base, with 9 bases between the two germline ends. This CDR3 region has 14 residues. CDR3 in DNA: TGTGCCAGCAGCTTCGGACAGAGTAACTATGGCTACACCTTC. Translated: CASSFGQSNYGYTF.

Notes on this clonotype: This may be a read error, as it is one base from a much larger clone. This chain links TRBV6-5 with TRBJ2-4; perhaps TRBD2 as D (5 bases). CDR3 length: 16 residues. CDR1 is MNHEY and CDR2 is SVGAGI in the germline V gene. CDR3: CASSPRRGPAKNIQCF. The DNA for the CDR3 is TGTGCCAGCAGTCCTCGCCGGGGTCCGGCCAAAAACATTCAGTGCTTC.

This clonotype was seen at least ten times. The rearrangement uses TRBV20-1 and TRBJ1-1; D is unresolved. This CDR3 is built from 14 residues. Trimming pared 5 bases from V and 8 bases from J, leaving 21 bases between. Germline lookup yields CDR1 DFQATT and CDR2 SNEGSKA (reference sequence). Here the CDR3 reads CSAPSEVTVREAFF. DNA of the CDR3: TGCAGTGCTCCATCCGAGGTCACTGTTCGGGAAGCTTTCTTT.

The genes are TRBV14 and TRBJ2-1; D uncertain. Trimming took 0 bases from V and 0 from J, leaving 6 bases between them. The CDR3 contains 15 residues. Germline V CDR1 and CDR2: SGHDN, FVKESK. CDR3 coding DNA: TGTGCCAGCAGCCAAGAACGGAGCTCCTACAATGAGCAGTTCTTC. It is translated as CASSQERSSYNEQFF.

This clonotype was seen at least ten times. The rearrangement joins TRBV20-1 to TRBJ2-3, with 9 bases lining up with TRBD2. J lost 5 bases, V lost 3 bases, and 12 bases had no gene match. CDR1 and CDR2 from the germline V gene are DFQATT and SNEGSKA (reference sequence). The CDR3 consists of 16 residues. The CDR3 spells CSASYPLAGTEDTQYF. The CDR3 nucleotides read TGCAGTGCTAGTTACCCACTAGCGGGTACGGAAGATACGCAGTATTTT.